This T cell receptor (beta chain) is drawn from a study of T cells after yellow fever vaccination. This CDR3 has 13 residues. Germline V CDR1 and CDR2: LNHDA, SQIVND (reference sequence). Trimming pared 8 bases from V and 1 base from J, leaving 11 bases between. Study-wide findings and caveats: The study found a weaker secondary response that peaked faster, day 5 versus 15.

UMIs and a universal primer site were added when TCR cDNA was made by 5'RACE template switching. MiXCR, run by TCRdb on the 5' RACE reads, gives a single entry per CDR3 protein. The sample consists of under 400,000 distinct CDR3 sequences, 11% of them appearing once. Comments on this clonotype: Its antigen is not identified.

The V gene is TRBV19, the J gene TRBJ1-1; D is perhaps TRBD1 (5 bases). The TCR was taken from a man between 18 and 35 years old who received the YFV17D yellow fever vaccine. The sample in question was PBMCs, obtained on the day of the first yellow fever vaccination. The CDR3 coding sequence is TGTGCCAGTGGGACCGGGGGGAACACTGAAGCTTTCTTT. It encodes CASGTGGNTEAFF.